Presented here are 17 T cell receptor beta chains from one specimen sequenced in a study of shared clonotypes between healthy human individuals. The assay was immunoSEQ multiplex PCR, and TCRdb's table has in-frame clones only and misses some. The sample contains 2,500,000 or so clones, approximately 93% of which appear only once. The material sequenced was naive CD4+ T cells from PBMCs. Subset reported: CD45RA+ positively selected. These receptors were collected from a man aged 18-30 years in good health. Some clones in this sample may be carry-over from other donors' samples.

The chain couples TRBV29-1 to TRBJ1-5, with D maybe TRBD1 (5 bases). The CDR3 is 14 residues long. Germline V gene data show CDR1 as SQVTM and CDR2 as ANQGSEA. The V end lost 4 bases, the J end lost 0 bases, and 10 bases lay between the germline ends. CDR3 nucleotides: TGCAGCGTTGCTGAAGGGACTAGCAATCAGCCCCAGCATTTT. It codes for CSVAEGTSNQPQHF.

The genes are TRBV7-2 and TRBJ2-5; 9 nucleotides align to TRBD1. The J call may be in error: the DNA end matches TRBJ2-7 better. Germline lookup yields CDR1 SGHTA and CDR2 FQGNSA. The CDR3 consists of 15 residues. The CDR3 DNA is TGTGCCAGCAGCCCGGGACAGGGAGGATCCTACGAGCAGTACTTC. Its translation: CASSPGQGGSYEQYF.

As regards this clone: The same CDR3 is also encoded by other DNA sequences in this sample. The chain recombines TRBV14 with TRBJ2-5; D uncertain. Germline values: CDR1 SGHDN, CDR2 FVKESK. This CDR3 spans 11 amino acids. Trimming left V 0 bases short and J 7 bases short, with 3 bases between. Here the CDR3 DNA reads TGTGCCAGCAGCCAAGAAGGGACCCAGTACTTC. Residues: CASSQEGTQYF.

This rearrangement joins TRBV7-2 to TRBJ2-7; D possibly corresponds to TRBD2 (5 bases). From germline, CDR1 is SGHTA and CDR2 FQGNSA. V was clipped by 1 base and J by 2 bases, with 12 bases between them. This CDR3 region has 15 residues. CDR3 loop: CASSLGTAGPYEQYF. The DNA for the CDR3 is TGTGCCAGCAGCTTAGGGACGGCGGGCCCCTACGAGCAGTACTTC.

The rearrangement joins TRBV5-4 to TRBJ2-5; 7 nucleotides line up with TRBD1. J gave up 4 bases and V 6 bases, and 12 bases lay outside the gene matches. Germline CDR1 is SGHNT and CDR2 is YYREEE (reference sequence). This CDR3 spans 15 amino acids. The CDR3, as DNA: TGTGCCAGCAAACAAGGGGGCATCGGAGTAGAGACCCAGTACTTC. This translates into CASKQGGIGVETQYF.

The chain joins TRBV28 to TRBJ2-3, with D possibly matching TRBD2 (6 bases). The CDR3 runs to 13 residues. Germline V gene sequence: CDR1 MDHEN, CDR2 SYDVKM. V was trimmed by 11 bases and J by 2 bases, leaving 14 bases between them. The CDR3 protein is CAGSTGDTDTQYF. CDR3 nucleotide sequence: TGTGCCGGAAGTACGGGAGACACAGATACGCAGTATTTT. Full variable domain (missing parts from reference TRBV28 and TRBJ2-3): DVKVTQSSRYLVKRTGEKVFLECVQDMDHENMFWYRQDPGLGLRLIYFSYDVKMKEKGDIPEGYSVSREKKERFSLILESASTNQTSMYLCAGSTGDTDTQYFGPGTRLTVL.

The V call is TRBV28, the J call TRBJ2-7; D gene unclear. V lost 3 bases to trimming and J lost 7 bases, with 10 bases between them. Germline CDR1 and CDR2: MDHEN and SYDVKM. This CDR3 comprises 12 residues. CDR3 amino acids: CASSLSHGEQYF. CDR3 bases: TGTGCCAGCAGTTTGTCCCATGGAGAGCAGTACTTC.

This chain connects TRBV5-1 to TRBJ2-4, with TRBD2 as a possible D gene (6 bases). Germline CDR1 SGHRS, CDR2 YFSETQ. This CDR3 contains 17 residues. Trimming removed 0 bases from V and 2 bases from J, with 15 bases in between. In DNA form, the CDR3 reads TGCGCCAGCAGCTTGGATGTACTAGCCGGGTCCAAAAACATTCAGTACTTC. It translates to CASSLDVLAGSKNIQYF.

The CDR3 DNA follows: TGTGCCAGTAGTATCTTCTCGACCCTAGGCGACAATGAGCAGTTCTTC. Encoded protein: CASSIFSTLGDNEQFF. The rearrangement uses TRBV19 and TRBJ2-1; D is ambiguous. This CDR3 comprises 16 residues. With 3 bases removed from V and 5 bases from J, the gap between germline ends came to 17 bases. Germline V gene sequence: CDR1 LNHDA, CDR2 SQIVND (reference sequence).

The rearrangement joins TRBV5-1 to TRBJ2-1, with D possibly matching TRBD1 (7 bases). The V end lost 1 base, the J end lost 9 bases, and 17 bases lay between the germline ends. Germline V gene data show CDR1 as SGHRS and CDR2 as YFSETQ. The CDR3 totals 15 residues. CDR3 amino acids: CASSLSTNRGGEQFF. Here the CDR3 DNA reads TGCGCCAGCAGCTTGTCGACTAACAGGGGAGGTGAGCAGTTCTTC.

The chain combines TRBV19 with TRBJ1-5; no clear D. The CDR3 consists of 13 residues. Germline V gene data show CDR1 as LNHDA and CDR2 as SQIVND (reference sequence). The V end was cut by 5 bases, the J end by 7 bases, with 12 bases between. Written as DNA, the CDR3 is TGTGCCAGTAGTTTCGGAAGCGGGCAGCCCCAGCATTTT. It translates to CASSFGSGQPQHF.

Only one count was recorded for this clone. The chain combines TRBV18 with TRBJ2-1; a weak D match, TRBD1 (7 bases). The V gene's germline CDR1 is KGHSH and CDR2 LQKENI. CDR3 length: 13 amino acids. V was clipped by 4 bases and J by 15 bases, with 19 bases between them. CDR3 in amino acids: CASSLDRDWRPFF. DNA for the CDR3: TGTGCCAGCTCACTCGACAGGGACTGGAGGCCGTTCTTC.

The chain links TRBV2 to TRBJ2-3; tentatively, D is TRBD1 (5 bases). The CDR3 length is 12 residues. Trimming shortened V by 7 bases and J by 5 bases, and 10 bases separated the two germline ends. The germline V gene has CDR1 SNHLY and CDR2 FYNNEI. In nucleotides, the CDR3 is TGTGCCAGCAAACAACAGGAAGATACGCAGTATTTT. Its protein is CASKQQEDTQYF.

The J gene is TRBJ2-1, the V gene TRBV5-1; tentative D call: TRBD2 (6 bases). CDR3 size: 13 residues. Deletions cut 5 bases from V and 5 bases from J, with 11 bases between. Germline V lookup: CDR1 SGHRS, CDR2 YFSETQ. This chain's CDR3 is CASSKQRDNEQFF. Here the CDR3 DNA reads TGCGCCAGCAGTAAGCAGCGGGACAATGAGCAGTTCTTC.

This clone has a single count. The V gene is TRBV29-1, the J gene TRBJ2-3, with D tentatively TRBD1 (5 bases). This CDR3 spans 12 amino acids. Germline lookup yields CDR1 SQVTM and CDR2 ANQGSEA. V dropped 5 bases and J dropped 6 bases, with 12 bases sitting between them. The CDR3 region is CSVHQGDDTQYF. The CDR3 coding sequence is TGCAGCGTTCACCAGGGCGATGATACGCAGTATTTT.

The chain carries TRBV5-1 and TRBJ1-1; D possibly corresponds to TRBD1 (5 bases). There are 13 residues in the CDR3. The germline CDR1 and CDR2 sequences are SGHRS and YFSETQ. The V end was cut by 6 bases, the J end by 4 bases, with 13 bases between. The CDR3 DNA reads as TGCGCCAGCACCTTCCGCACAGGCACTGAAGCTTTCTTT. Protein product: CASTFRTGTEAFF.

The chain links TRBV14 to TRBJ1-2, with D hard to call. CDR1 and CDR2 (germline): SGHDN, FVKESK. Trimming took 6 bases from V and 6 from J, leaving 14 bases between them. The CDR3 extends over 13 amino acids. Here the CDR3 DNA reads TGTGCCAGCAGTCAGTTGGACGGAGATGGCTACACCTTC. Amino acid sequence: CASSQLDGDGYTF.